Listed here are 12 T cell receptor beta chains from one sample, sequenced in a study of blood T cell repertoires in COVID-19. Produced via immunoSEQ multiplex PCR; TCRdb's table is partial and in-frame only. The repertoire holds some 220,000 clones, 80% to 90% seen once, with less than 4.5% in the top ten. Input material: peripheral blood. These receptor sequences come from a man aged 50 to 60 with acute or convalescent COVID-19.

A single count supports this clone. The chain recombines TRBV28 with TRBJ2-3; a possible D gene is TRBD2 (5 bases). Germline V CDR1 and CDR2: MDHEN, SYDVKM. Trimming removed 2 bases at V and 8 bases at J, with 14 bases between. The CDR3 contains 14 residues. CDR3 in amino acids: CASSLRELVSTQYF. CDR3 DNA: TGTGCCAGCAGTTTACGGGAACTAGTCAGTACGCAGTATTTT. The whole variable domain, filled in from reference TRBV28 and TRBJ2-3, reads DVKVTQSSRYLVKRTGEKVFLECVQDMDHENMFWYRQDPGLGLRLIYFSYDVKMKEKGDIPEGYSVSREKKERFSLILESASTNQTSMYLCASSLRELVSTQYFGPGTRLTVL.

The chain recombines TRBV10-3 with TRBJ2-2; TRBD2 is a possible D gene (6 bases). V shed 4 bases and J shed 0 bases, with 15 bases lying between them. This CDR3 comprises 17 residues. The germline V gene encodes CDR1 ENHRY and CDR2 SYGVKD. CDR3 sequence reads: CAISARGLATNTGELFF. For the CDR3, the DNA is TGTGCCATCAGTGCGAGAGGGCTAGCGACGAACACCGGGGAGCTGTTTTTT.

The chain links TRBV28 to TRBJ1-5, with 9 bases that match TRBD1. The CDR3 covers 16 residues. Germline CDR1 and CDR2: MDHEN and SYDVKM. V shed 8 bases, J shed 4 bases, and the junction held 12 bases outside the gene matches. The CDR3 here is CASPPGQGKSNQPQHF. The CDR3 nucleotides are TGTGCCAGCCCACCGGGACAGGGTAAATCGAATCAGCCCCAGCATTTT.

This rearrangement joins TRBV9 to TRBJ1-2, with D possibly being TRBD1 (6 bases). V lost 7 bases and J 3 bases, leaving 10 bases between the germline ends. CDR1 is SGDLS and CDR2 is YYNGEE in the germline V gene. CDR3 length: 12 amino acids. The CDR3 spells CASGQNDYGYTF. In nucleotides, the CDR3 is TGTGCCAGCGGACAGAACGACTATGGCTACACCTTC.

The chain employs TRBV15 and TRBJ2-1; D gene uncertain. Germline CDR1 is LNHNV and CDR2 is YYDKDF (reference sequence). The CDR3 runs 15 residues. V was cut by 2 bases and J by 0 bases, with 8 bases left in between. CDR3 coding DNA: TGTGCCACCAGCAGAATCGAGAGCTCCTACAATGAGCAGTTCTTC. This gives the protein CATSRIESSYNEQFF.

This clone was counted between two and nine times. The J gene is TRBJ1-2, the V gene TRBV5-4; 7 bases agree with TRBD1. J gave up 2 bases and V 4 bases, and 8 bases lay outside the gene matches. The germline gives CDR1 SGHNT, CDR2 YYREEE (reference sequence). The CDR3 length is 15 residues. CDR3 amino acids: CASSPMGQPNYGYTF. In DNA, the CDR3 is TGTGCCAGCAGCCCGATGGGACAGCCGAACTATGGCTACACCTTC.

In nucleotides, the CDR3 is TGCGCCAGCAGTGAAGGGACAGGGAGCGAGCAGTACTTC. This encodes CASSEGTGSEQYF. This chain links TRBV10-1 with TRBJ2-7; 9 bases are a match to TRBD1. The CDR3 sequence is 13 residues long. The V segment lost 3 bases and the J segment 6 bases; nucleotides outside the gene matches: 3. CDR1 WNHNN and CDR2 SYGVQD come from the germline V gene (reference sequence).

CDR3 DNA sequence: TGTGCCAGCAGTTTAGGCCCTAGCGGGAGGGTCAAAAACATTCAGTACTTC. It yields the protein CASSLGPSGRVKNIQYF. This rearrangement joins TRBV28 to TRBJ2-4; 12 bases fit TRBD2. V gave up 2 bases and J gave up 3 bases; unmatched junction bases: 5. Germline V gene lookup returns CDR1 MDHEN and CDR2 SYDVKM. This CDR3 has 17 residues.

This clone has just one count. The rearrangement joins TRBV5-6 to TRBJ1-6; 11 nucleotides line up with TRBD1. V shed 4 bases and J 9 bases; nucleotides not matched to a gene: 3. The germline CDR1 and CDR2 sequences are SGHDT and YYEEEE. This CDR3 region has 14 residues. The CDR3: CASSPGQGGSPLHF. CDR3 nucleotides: TGTGCCAGCAGCCCGGGACAGGGGGGTTCACCCCTCCACTTT.

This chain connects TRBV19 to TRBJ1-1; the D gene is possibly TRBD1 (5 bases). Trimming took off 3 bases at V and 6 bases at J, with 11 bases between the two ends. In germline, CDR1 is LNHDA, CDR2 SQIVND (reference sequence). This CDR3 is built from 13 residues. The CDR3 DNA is TGTGCCAGTAGTATGGGGGGGACCTCTGAAGCTTTCTTT. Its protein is CASSMGGTSEAFF.

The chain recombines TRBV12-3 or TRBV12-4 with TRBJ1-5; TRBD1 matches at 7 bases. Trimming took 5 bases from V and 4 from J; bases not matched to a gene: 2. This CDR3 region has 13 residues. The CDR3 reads CASSGTENQPQHF. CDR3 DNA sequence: TGTGCCAGCAGTGGGACAGAGAATCAGCCCCAGCATTTT.

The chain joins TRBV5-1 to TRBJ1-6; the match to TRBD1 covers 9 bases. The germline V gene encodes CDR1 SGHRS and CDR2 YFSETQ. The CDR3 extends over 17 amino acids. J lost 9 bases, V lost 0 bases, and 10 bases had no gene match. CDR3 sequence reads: CASSLAIKGQGGSPLHF. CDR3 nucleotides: TGCGCCAGCAGCTTGGCAATCAAGGGACAGGGTGGTTCACCCCTCCACTTT.